This passage covers 20 T cell receptor beta chains from one sample sequenced in a study of T cells in Graves' hyperthyroidism and ophthalmopathy. There were TCR beta CDR3 regions amplified from RNA transcripts. Primed by the HTBI set, a first-round RT-PCR was run on the TCR CDR3. TCRdb reanalysed the multiplex PCR reads using MiXCR and keeps one entry per CDR3 protein. The repertoire holds about 500,000 distinct CDR3 sequences, with about 45% as singletons. The sample consisted of peripheral blood or thyroid tissue (not recorded which). The source of these receptors is an adult woman with Graves' disease, either hyperthyroidism or ophthalmopathy (not recorded which).

The V gene is TRBV20-1, the J gene TRBJ1-6; D might be TRBD1 (6 bases). V shed 3 bases and J shed 7 bases, with 7 bases lying between them. Germline values: CDR1 DFQATT, CDR2 SNEGSKA (reference sequence). The CDR3 sequence is 12 residues long. The CDR3 loop reads CSASTGNSPLHF. CDR3 bases: TGCAGTGCTAGCACAGGGAATTCACCCCTCCACTTT.

V is TRBV20-1 and J is TRBJ2-7; the match to TRBD1 covers 10 bases. Trimming took 4 bases from V and 3 from J; bases not matched to a gene: 6. CDR3 length: 14 residues. CDR1 is DFQATT and CDR2 is SNEGSKA in the germline V gene (reference sequence). CDR3 sequence: CSAISGTGVYEQYF. The CDR3 nucleotides are TGCAGTGCTATATCCGGGACAGGGGTCTACGAGCAGTACTTC.

The chain recombines TRBV7-2 with TRBJ1-5; TRBD1 is a possible D gene (5 bases). The V and J ends lost 2 bases and 3 bases respectively, with 8 bases between them. The CDR3 loop spans 14 amino acids. Germline lookup yields CDR1 SGHTA and CDR2 FQGNSA. Written as DNA, the CDR3 is TGTGCCAGCAGCTTACGGGGGGTCAATCAGCCCCAGCATTTT. Encoded protein: CASSLRGVNQPQHF.

This clonotype was seen a handful of times. The V call is TRBV29-1, the J call TRBJ1-2; D remains ambiguous. The CDR3 length is 13 residues. The germline CDR1 and CDR2 sequences are SQVTM and ANQGSEA. V was pared by 5 bases and J by 1 base, with 11 bases between. For the CDR3, the DNA is TGCAGCGTTCCCTGGTCGGTTAACTATGGCTACACCTTC. Translated, it gives CSVPWSVNYGYTF. Full variable domain (remainder filled in from reference TRBV29-1 and TRBJ1-2): SAVISQKPSRDICQRGTSLTIQCQVDSQVTMMFWYRQQPGQSLTLIATANQGSEATYESGFVIDKFPISRPNLTFSTLTVSNMSPEDSSIYLCSVPWSVNYGYTFGSGTRLTVV.

This chain links TRBV11-2 with TRBJ2-5; 8 positions agree with TRBD2. Germline loops: CDR1 SGHAT, CDR2 FQNNGV. Trimming at V came to 4 bases and at J to 5 bases, leaving 9 bases not matched to a gene. The CDR3 totals 15 residues. The CDR3 coding sequence is TGTGCCAGCAGCTCTAGCGGGCAAAGCCGGGAGACCCAGTACTTC. It is translated as CASSSSGQSRETQYF.

The chain recombines TRBV7-9 with TRBJ2-7; D is unresolved. Trimming shortened V by 5 bases and J by 6 bases, and 14 bases separated the two germline ends. This CDR3 is 13 amino acids long. CDR1 is SEHNR, CDR2 FQNEAQ, per germline (reference sequence). CDR3 DNA sequence: TGTGCCAGCAGCGCTTGGTCTACCGGCGAGCAGTACTTC. This encodes CASSAWSTGEQYF.

This sequence joins TRBV15 and TRBJ1-2; possible D gene TRBD1, 5 bases. V was cut by 1 base and J by 6 bases, with 15 bases left in between. The CDR3 contains 15 residues. Germline V gene lookup returns CDR1 LNHNV and CDR2 YYDKDF (reference sequence). The CDR3 nucleotides are TGTGCCACCAGCAGAGGGAATGCAGGGTTTCATGGCTACACCTTC. Amino acids: CATSRGNAGFHGYTF.

This clonotype was seen ten or more times. The V call is TRBV20-1, the J call TRBJ2-5, with 7 nucleotides matching TRBD2. The CDR3 sequence is 14 residues long. The V gene end was trimmed by 3 bases and the J gene end by 2 bases; junction bases not matched to a gene: 6. Per the germline V gene, CDR1 is DFQATT and CDR2 is SNEGSKA (reference sequence). This CDR3 reads CSASPLAEQETQYF. In DNA form, the CDR3 reads TGCAGTGCTAGTCCGCTAGCGGAACAAGAGACCCAGTACTTC.

This chain uses TRBV7-6 with TRBJ2-5; D possibly matches TRBD1 or TRBD2 (6 bases each). The CDR3 consists of 13 residues. CDR1 and CDR2 from the germline V gene are SGHVS and FNYEAQ. V lost 1 base and J 8 bases, leaving 11 bases between the germline ends. CDR3 residues: CASSLEGGGTQYF. CDR3 sequence (DNA): TGTGCCAGCAGCTTAGAGGGGGGAGGAACCCAGTACTTC.

This chain links TRBV19 with TRBJ1-1; D unclear. From germline, CDR1 is LNHDA and CDR2 SQIVND (reference sequence). The V end was cut by 6 bases, the J end by 5 bases, with 13 bases between. The CDR3 is 13 amino acids. Written as DNA, the CDR3 is TGTGCCAGTAGCCCAATAATCGAGACTGAAGCTTTCTTT. Translated: CASSPIIETEAFF.

This clonotype came up many times. The chain employs TRBV7-9 and TRBJ2-7; D is perhaps TRBD2 (6 bases). The CDR3 spans 14 residues. Germline V gene sequence: CDR1 SEHNR, CDR2 FQNEAQ (reference sequence). Trimming removed 2 bases from V and 4 bases from J, with 12 bases in between. CDR3 bases: TGTGCCAGCAGCTTACCGCGGGGCAATTACGAGCAGTACTTC. As protein: CASSLPRGNYEQYF.

V and J are TRBV27 and TRBJ2-7; D unclear. The V end lost 8 bases, the J end lost 5 bases, and 16 bases lay between the germline ends. This CDR3 is 13 amino acids long. Germline V gene sequence: CDR1 MNHEY, CDR2 SMNVEV (reference sequence). This CDR3 reads CASSLGLVHEQYF. The CDR3 DNA sequence: TGTGCCAGCTCCCTAGGCCTAGTCCACGAGCAGTACTTC.

This clonotype was seen ten or more times. The chain uses TRBV9 and TRBJ2-7; the D gene is possibly TRBD1 (5 bases). Per the germline V gene, CDR1 is SGDLS and CDR2 is YYNGEE. V was clipped by 4 bases and J by 0 bases, with 11 bases between them. The CDR3 covers 14 residues. The CDR3 here is CASSWGTGSYEQYF. In nucleotides, the CDR3 is TGTGCCAGCAGCTGGGGCACAGGCTCCTACGAGCAGTACTTC.

This clonotype was seen a few times. The chain recombines TRBV7-2 with TRBJ1-6, with D perhaps matching TRBD1 (6 bases). The germline V and J ends were trimmed by 4 bases and 7 bases, with 20 bases remaining between them. The CDR3 is 17 amino acids. Germline V gene sequence: CDR1 SGHTA, CDR2 FQGNSA. The DNA of the CDR3 is TGTGCCAGCAGCTCCTTTGGTTTGAGGGGGTTAAATTCACCCCTCCACTTT. This gives the protein CASSSFGLRGLNSPLHF.

In this sample, this clonotype turned up many times. J is TRBJ2-7 and V is TRBV6-1, with D perhaps assigned TRBD1 or TRBD2 (5 bases each). V lost 0 bases and J lost 2, with 11 bases in between. Germline V CDR1 and CDR2: MNHNS, SASEGT. The CDR3 sequence is 15 residues long. CDR3 in DNA: TGTGCCAGCAGTGAAGCTGGGGACGGACCCTACGAGCAGTACTTC. Translation gives CASSEAGDGPYEQYF.

A single count supports this clonotype. The CDR3 sequence is CSLRAGGGTDTQYF. CDR3 bases: TGCAGCTTAAGAGCGGGAGGAGGAACAGATACGCAGTATTTT. The gene calls are TRBV29-1 and TRBJ2-3, with 9 bases fitting TRBD2. The CDR3 has 14 amino acids. V trimming: 8 bases; J trimming: 3 bases; junction bases outside the gene matches: 9. From germline, CDR1 is SQVTM and CDR2 ANQGSEA.

This clonotype has a count of ten or more. The chain links TRBV7-9 to TRBJ2-3, with a possible D match to TRBD1 (6 bases). Germline V lookup: CDR1 SEHNR, CDR2 FQNEAQ (reference sequence). V gave up 0 bases and J gave up 5 bases, with 6 bases separating them. The length of the CDR3 is 13 residues. The CDR3 spells CASSLAGGDTQYF. In nucleotides, the CDR3 is TGTGCCAGCAGCTTAGCAGGGGGAGATACGCAGTATTTT.

CDR3 residues: CASEEGRDSPLHF. The CDR3 nucleotides read TGTGCCAGCGAGGAGGGGCGGGATTCACCCCTCCACTTT. The chain couples TRBV2 to TRBJ1-6; tentative D call: TRBD1 (5 bases). This CDR3 spans 13 amino acids. The V end was cut by 8 bases, the J end by 8 bases, with 13 bases between. The germline V gene has CDR1 SNHLY and CDR2 FYNNEI.

The CDR3 sequence is CSTDRVSSYEQYF. In nucleotides, the CDR3 is TGCAGTACTGACAGGGTCTCCTCCTACGAGCAGTACTTC. The chain couples TRBV20-1 to TRBJ2-7; 7 bases match TRBD1. Germline CDR1 reads DFQATT; CDR2 reads SNEGSKA (reference sequence). The CDR3 has 13 amino acids. The trim removed 8 bases at V and 0 bases at J, leaving 7 bases unmatched.

This rearrangement joins TRBV29-1 to TRBJ1-1; D may be TRBD1 (6 bases). Germline CDR1 and CDR2: SQVTM and ANQGSEA. V dropped 7 bases and J dropped 5 bases, with 17 bases sitting between them. The CDR3 consists of 13 residues. CDR3 bases: TGCAGCGAGGTAACAGGGACCGGAACTGAAGCTTTCTTT. It codes for CSEVTGTGTEAFF.